The rows below give T cell receptor beta chains drawn from one sample of a study of shared clonotypes between healthy human individuals. The repertoire was sequenced with immunoSEQ multiplex PCR; TCRdb's copy has only in-frame clones and lacks some. This table holds some 2,500,000 clones, approximately 90% found once. The sequencing input was naive CD4+ T cells from PBMCs. The receptors come from a young man in good health. Some clones in this sample may be carry-over from other donors' samples. The CDR3 runs from the conserved cysteine through the conserved F or W. The order of the fields is J gene, D gene, clone size, V gene, CDR3 DNA, CDR3 protein. The D gene is left open where the match is weak. Clone sizes are given selectively: once, few, many, or a class where the clone is expanded.

TRBJ2-1,TRBD2,-,TRBV5-4,TGTGCCAGCAGCCCGGGGGCGGGACTAGGATACAATGAGCAGTTCTTC,CASSPGAGLGYNEQFF
TRBJ2-7,-,-,TRBV7-9,TGTGCCAGCAGCTTTCCGAGGGGCGGCGAGCAGTACTTC,CASSFPRGGEQYF
TRBJ2-2,TRBD2,-,TRBV18,TGTGCCAGCTCGGAGCGGGGCCACACCGGGGAGCTGTTTTTT,CASSERGHTGELFF
TRBJ1-4,TRBD1,once,TRBV6-5,TGTGCCAGCAGTTACGGGGCAGGGGGTCGTGAAAAACTGTTTTTT,CASSYGAGGREKLFF
TRBJ2-3,-,-,TRBV19,TGTGCCAGTAGTCGGGATCATAGCACAGATACGCAGTATTTT,CASSRDHSTDTQYF
TRBJ1-4,TRBD1,-,TRBV2,TGTGCCAGCAGCGCCGGGACAGCTAATGAAAAACTGTTTTTT,CASSAGTANEKLFF
TRBJ1-5,-,-,TRBV6-6,TGTGCCAGCAGTTACGGGGCCGCAGTGAGCAATCAGCCCCAGCATTTT,CASSYGAAVSNQPQHF
TRBJ2-3,TRBD1,-,TRBV27,TGTGCCAGCAGTTTATTCCCCCCGGCAGGGGGTAGGAGCACAGATACGCAGTATTTT,CASSLFPPAGGRSTDTQYF
TRBJ2-1,-,-,TRBV29-1,TGCAGCGTTGAAAGGGGGGCGTCGGGCAATGAGCAGTTCTTC,CSVERGASGNEQFF
TRBJ2-2,-,-,TRBV18,TGTGCCAGCTCACTCATGCAGAGGGCGCCGGGTACCGGGGAGCTGTTTTTT,CASSLMQRAPGTGELFF
TRBJ2-3,TRBD2,once,TRBV10-3,TGTGCCATCAGTGATAAGGCGGGAGTTTGGGCAGATACGCAGTATTTT,CAISDKAGVWADTQYF
TRBJ2-5,-,once,TRBV2,TGTGCCAGCCAACCGCCAGGGGTAGTCGGAGAGACCCAGTACTTC,CASQPPGVVGETQYF
TRBJ1-2,-,-,TRBV15,TGTGCCACCAGCAGGATGGCGGCAGGCGATGGCTACACCTTC,CATSRMAAGDGYTF
TRBJ2-5,-,-,TRBV15,TGTGCCACCAGCAGAGATCGGGAGCGGGCCCAGTACTTC,CATSRDRERAQYF
TRBJ1-1,-,-,TRBV19,TGTGCCAGTAGTCTCGGACCGACCCGAAGCACTGAAGCTTTCTTT,CASSLGPTRSTEAFF
TRBJ2-1,TRBD1,once,TRBV11-3,TGTGCCAGCAGCTATGGGACAGTACACTCCTACAATGAGCAGTTCTTC,CASSYGTVHSYNEQFF
TRBJ2-7,TRBD2,-,TRBV2,TGTGCCAGCAGTGCTAGAAGACTAGCATTCGAGCAGTACTTC,CASSARRLAFEQYF
TRBJ2-1,-,once,TRBV7-8,TGTGCCAGCAGCTTAGTACCGGAAACGGATGAGCAGTTCTTC,CASSLVPETDEQFF
TRBJ1-3,-,-,TRBV6-1,TGTGCCAGCAGTGACCCCGGGGCGGCAGGAAACACCATATATTTT,CASSDPGAAGNTIYF
TRBJ1-5,-,-,TRBV30,TGTGCCTGGGGACCCTCCCAAACTCAGCCCCAGCATTTT,CAWGPSQTQPQHF
TRBJ2-1,TRBD1,-,TRBV7-6,TGTGCCAGCAGCACCCGGACAGGGGATTACAATGAGCAGTTCTTC,CASSTRTGDYNEQFF
TRBJ2-7,TRBD2,-,TRBV28,TGTGCCAGCGATACTAGCGGGAGGAACGAGCAGTACTTC,CASDTSGRNEQYF
TRBJ1-1,-,-,TRBV6-1,TGTGCCAGCAGTGTTAGTGATGGGACTGAAGCTTTCTTT,CASSVSDGTEAFF
TRBJ2-5,-,-,TRBV7-3,TGTGCCAGCAGCCTGACAGGACATAACGGCCGGGAGACCCAGTACTTC,CASSLTGHNGRETQYF
TRBJ2-7,-,-,TRBV7-2,TGTGCCAGCAGCTTAGGGGCTAGCGACCCGTTCTACGAGCAGTACTTC,CASSLGASDPFYEQYF
TRBJ1-6,-,-,TRBV2,TGTGCCAGCAGAGGGACGGGCAATTCACCCCTCCACTTT,CASRGTGNSPLHF
TRBJ2-3,-,-,TRBV7-9,TGTGCCAGCAGCTTTAGGGGGACGCAGTATTTT,CASSFRGTQYF
TRBJ1-3,-,once,TRBV4-1,TGCGCCAGCAGCCAAATACTTTTGGTCGGAACAGGTCGATCCGGGAACACCATATATTTT,CASSQILLVGTGRSGNTIYF
TRBJ1-2,TRBD1,-,TRBV6-1,TGTGCCAGCAGCCCACCGGGACAGGGCCACTATGGCTACACCTTC,CASSPPGQGHYGYTF
TRBJ1-1,TRBD1,-,TRBV7-3,TGTGCCAGCGGAGCAAGGGACAGGGGGACTGAAGCTTTCTTT,CASGARDRGTEAFF
TRBJ1-1,-,few,TRBV2,TGTGCCAGCAGTCCCCCAGGGAACACTGAAGCTTTCTTT,CASSPPGNTEAFF
TRBJ2-1,TRBD1,-,TRBV28,TGTGCCAGCAGTACCAGAGGGACAGGGGGGAATGAGCAGTTCTTC,CASSTRGTGGNEQFF
TRBJ2-3,-,-,TRBV28,TGTGCCAGCAGTCAAACAGGTTCCCCAGATACGCAGTATTTT,CASSQTGSPDTQYF
TRBJ1-5,-,-,TRBV28,TGTGCCAGCAGCCCAACGAATCAGCCCCAGCATTTT,CASSPTNQPQHF
TRBJ2-1,TRBD2,once,TRBV28,TGTGCCAGCAGTCCCACCCGGGGAACGGGAGGGCCTGGGGATGAGCAGTTCTTC,CASSPTRGTGGPGDEQFF
TRBJ2-5,TRBD1,once,TRBV5-1,TGCGCCAGCAGCTCGGGACAGGGATGGGAGACCCAGTACTTC,CASSSGQGWETQYF
TRBJ1-1,-,-,TRBV7-3,TGTGCCAGCAGCCCCCAAGTAGGCACTGAAGCTTTCTTT,CASSPQVGTEAFF
TRBJ1-3,TRBD1,-,TRBV7-2,TGTGCCAGCAGCTTATCAGGGGGGCCTGGAAACACCATATATTTT,CASSLSGGPGNTIYF
TRBJ2-3,-,once,TRBV4-1,TGCGCCAGCAGCCAAGACGGGAGAGACACAGATACGCAGTATTTT,CASSQDGRDTDTQYF
TRBJ1-2,TRBD1,-,TRBV7-8,TGTGCCAGCAGCCCGGGACAGGTGGTCTATGGCTACACCTTC,CASSPGQVVYGYTF
TRBJ1-4,-,-,TRBV18,TGTGCCAGCTCACCTTCCGTCAATGAAAAACTGTTTTTT,CASSPSVNEKLFF
TRBJ2-7,TRBD1,-,TRBV9,TGTGCCAGCAGCGTAGGGTCGGGACAGGGGTCCTACGAGCAGTACTTC,CASSVGSGQGSYEQYF
TRBJ2-7,-,once,TRBV19,TGTGCCAGTAGTATAGGGCACAGCTACGAGCAGTACTTC,CASSIGHSYEQYF
TRBJ2-2,-,-,TRBV7-2,TGTGCGGAATACGCCGGGGAGCTGTTTTTT,CAEYAGELFF
TRBJ2-7,-,-,TRBV5-1,TGCGCCAGCAGAAATAGCGCCACCTCCTACGAGCAGTACTTC,CASRNSATSYEQYF
TRBJ2-7,-,-,TRBV7-8,TGTGCCAGCAGCTTGAGGGAGCTGAGCGAGCAGTACTTC,CASSLRELSEQYF